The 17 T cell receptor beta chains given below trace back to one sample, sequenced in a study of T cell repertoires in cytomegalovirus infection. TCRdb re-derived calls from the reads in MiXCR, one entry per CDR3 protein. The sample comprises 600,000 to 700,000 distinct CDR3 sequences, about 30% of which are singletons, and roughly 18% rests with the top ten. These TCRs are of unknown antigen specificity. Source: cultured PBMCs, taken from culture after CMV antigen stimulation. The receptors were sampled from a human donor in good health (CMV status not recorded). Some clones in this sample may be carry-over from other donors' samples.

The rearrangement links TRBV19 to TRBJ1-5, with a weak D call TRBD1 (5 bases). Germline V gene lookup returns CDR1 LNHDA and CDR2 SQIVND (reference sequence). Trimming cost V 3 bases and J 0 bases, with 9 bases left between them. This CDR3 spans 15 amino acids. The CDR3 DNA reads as TGTGCCAGTAGTATGAAGGGGTATAGCAATCAGCCCCAGCATTTT. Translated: CASSMKGYSNQPQHF.

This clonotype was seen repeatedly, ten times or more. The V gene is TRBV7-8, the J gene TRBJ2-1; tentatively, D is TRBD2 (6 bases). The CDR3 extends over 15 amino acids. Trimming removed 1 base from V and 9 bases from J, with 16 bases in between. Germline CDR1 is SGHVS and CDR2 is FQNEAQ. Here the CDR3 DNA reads TGTGCCAGCAGCTTAGACGGGACTTTAGGCCGTGAGCAGTTCTTC. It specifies CASSLDGTLGREQFF.

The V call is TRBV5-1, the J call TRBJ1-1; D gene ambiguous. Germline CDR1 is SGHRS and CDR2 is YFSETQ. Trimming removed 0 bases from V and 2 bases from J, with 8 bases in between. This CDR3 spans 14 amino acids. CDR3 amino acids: CASSLGQDNTEAFF. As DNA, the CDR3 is TGCGCCAGCAGCTTGGGTCAGGACAACACTGAAGCTTTCTTT.

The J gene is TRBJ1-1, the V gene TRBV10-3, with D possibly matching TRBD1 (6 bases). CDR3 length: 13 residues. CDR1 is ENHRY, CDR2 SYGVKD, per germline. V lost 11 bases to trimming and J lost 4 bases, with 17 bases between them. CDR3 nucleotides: TGTGCCGTAACAGGGAGCGCGGGCACTGAAGCTTTCTTT. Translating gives CAVTGSAGTEAFF.

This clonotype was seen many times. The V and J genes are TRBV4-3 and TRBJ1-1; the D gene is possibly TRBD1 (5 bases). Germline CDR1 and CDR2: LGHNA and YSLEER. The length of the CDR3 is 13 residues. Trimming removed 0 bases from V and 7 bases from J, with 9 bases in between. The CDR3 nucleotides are TGCGCCAGCAGCCAAGACATGGGGGGTGAAGCTTTCTTT. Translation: CASSQDMGGEAFF.

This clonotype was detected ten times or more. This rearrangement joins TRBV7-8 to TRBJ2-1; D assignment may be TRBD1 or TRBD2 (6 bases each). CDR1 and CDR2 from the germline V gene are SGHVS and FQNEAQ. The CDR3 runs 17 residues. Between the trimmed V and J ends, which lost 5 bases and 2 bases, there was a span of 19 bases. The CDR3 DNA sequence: TGTGCCAGCAGCCTGAGGGGGGCGTGGGTCGCCTACAATGAGCAGTTCTTC. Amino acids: CASSLRGAWVAYNEQFF. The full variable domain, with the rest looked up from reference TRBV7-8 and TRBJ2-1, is GAGVSQSPRYKVAKRGQDVALRCDPISGHVSLFWYQQALGQGPEFLTYFQNEAQLDKSGLPSDRFFAERPEGSVSTLKIQRTQQEDSAVYLCASSLRGAWVAYNEQFFGPGTRLTVL.

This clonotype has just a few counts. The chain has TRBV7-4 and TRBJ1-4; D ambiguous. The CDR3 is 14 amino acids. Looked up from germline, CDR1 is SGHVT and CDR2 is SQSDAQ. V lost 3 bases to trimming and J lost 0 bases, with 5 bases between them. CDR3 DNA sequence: TGTGCCAGCAGCTTGCCCGCAACTAATGAAAAACTGTTTTTT. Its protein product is CASSLPATNEKLFF.

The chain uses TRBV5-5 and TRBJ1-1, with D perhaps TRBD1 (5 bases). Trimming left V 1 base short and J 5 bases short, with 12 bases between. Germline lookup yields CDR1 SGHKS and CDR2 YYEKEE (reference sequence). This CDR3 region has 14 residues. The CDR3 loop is CASSLNQGRTEAFF. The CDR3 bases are TGTGCCAGCAGCTTGAACCAGGGACGAACTGAAGCTTTCTTT.

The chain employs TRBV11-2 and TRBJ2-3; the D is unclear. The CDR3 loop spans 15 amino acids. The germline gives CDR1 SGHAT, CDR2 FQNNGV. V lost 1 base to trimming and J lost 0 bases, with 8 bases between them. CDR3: CASSLALYSTDTQYF. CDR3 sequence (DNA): TGTGCCAGCAGCTTAGCCTTATACAGCACAGATACGCAGTATTTT.

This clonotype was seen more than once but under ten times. In nucleotides, the CDR3 is TGTGCCGCCTCGGGACAGAGAAATTACAATGAGCAGTTCTTC. Translating it yields CAASGQRNYNEQFF. This chain links TRBV6-1 with TRBJ2-1; 7 bases are shared with TRBD1. The CDR3 is 14 amino acids. Germline values: CDR1 MNHNS, CDR2 SASEGT. Losses at the gene ends were 11 bases for V and 4 bases for J; bases not matched to a gene: 11.

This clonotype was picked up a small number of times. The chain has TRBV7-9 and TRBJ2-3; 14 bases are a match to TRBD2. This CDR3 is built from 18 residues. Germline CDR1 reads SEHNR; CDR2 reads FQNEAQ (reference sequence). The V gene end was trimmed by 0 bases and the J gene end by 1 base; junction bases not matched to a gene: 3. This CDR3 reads CASSLAGLAGVGTDTQYF. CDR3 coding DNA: TGTGCCAGCAGCTTAGCGGGACTAGCGGGAGTGGGCACAGATACGCAGTATTTT.

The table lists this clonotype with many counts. The DNA of the CDR3 is TGTGCCATCAGCCGAGAACTCGAGCAGTACTTC. Its translation is CAISRELEQYF. The chain combines TRBV10-3 with TRBJ2-7; D is ambiguous. The V and J ends lost 6 bases and 6 bases respectively, with 9 bases between them. Germline CDR1 ENHRY, CDR2 SYGVKD. The CDR3 covers 11 residues.

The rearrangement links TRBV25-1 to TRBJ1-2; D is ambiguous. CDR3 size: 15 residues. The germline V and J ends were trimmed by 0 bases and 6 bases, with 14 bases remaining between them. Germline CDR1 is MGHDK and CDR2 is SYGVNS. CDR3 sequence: CASSEYGVLGHGYTF. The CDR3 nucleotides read TGTGCCAGCAGTGAATATGGGGTACTAGGGCATGGCTACACCTTC.

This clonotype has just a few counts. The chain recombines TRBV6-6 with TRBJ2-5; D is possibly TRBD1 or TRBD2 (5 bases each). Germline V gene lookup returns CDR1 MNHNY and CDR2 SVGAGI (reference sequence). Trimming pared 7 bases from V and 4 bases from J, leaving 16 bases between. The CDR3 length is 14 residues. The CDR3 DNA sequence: TGTGCCAGCACCATACCCGGGACCACAGAGACCCAGTACTTC. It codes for CASTIPGTTETQYF.

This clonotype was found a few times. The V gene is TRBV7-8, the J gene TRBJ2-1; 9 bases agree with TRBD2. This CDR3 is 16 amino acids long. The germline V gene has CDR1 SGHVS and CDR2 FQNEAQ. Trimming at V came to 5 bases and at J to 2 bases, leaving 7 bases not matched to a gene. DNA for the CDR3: TGTGCCAGCAGCCCCCCCGGGACTAGCACCTACAATGAGCAGTTCTTC. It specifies CASSPPGTSTYNEQFF. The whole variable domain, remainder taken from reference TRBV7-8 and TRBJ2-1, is GAGVSQSPRYKVAKRGQDVALRCDPISGHVSLFWYQQALGQGPEFLTYFQNEAQLDKSGLPSDRFFAERPEGSVSTLKIQRTQQEDSAVYLCASSPPGTSTYNEQFFGPGTRLTVL.

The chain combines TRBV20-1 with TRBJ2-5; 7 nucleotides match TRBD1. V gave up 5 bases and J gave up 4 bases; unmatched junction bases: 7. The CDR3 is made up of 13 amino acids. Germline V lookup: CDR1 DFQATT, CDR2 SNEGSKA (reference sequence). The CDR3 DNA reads TGCAGTGCTCGACAGGGAAGTTCAGAGACCCAGTACTTC. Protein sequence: CSARQGSSETQYF.

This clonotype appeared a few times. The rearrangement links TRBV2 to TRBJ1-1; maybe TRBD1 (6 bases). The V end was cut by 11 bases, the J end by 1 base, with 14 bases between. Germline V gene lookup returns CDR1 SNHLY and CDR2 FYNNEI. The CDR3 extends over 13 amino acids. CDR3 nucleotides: TGTGCCTCATCAGGGGTGGGGAACACTGAAGCTTTCTTT. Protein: CASSGVGNTEAFF.